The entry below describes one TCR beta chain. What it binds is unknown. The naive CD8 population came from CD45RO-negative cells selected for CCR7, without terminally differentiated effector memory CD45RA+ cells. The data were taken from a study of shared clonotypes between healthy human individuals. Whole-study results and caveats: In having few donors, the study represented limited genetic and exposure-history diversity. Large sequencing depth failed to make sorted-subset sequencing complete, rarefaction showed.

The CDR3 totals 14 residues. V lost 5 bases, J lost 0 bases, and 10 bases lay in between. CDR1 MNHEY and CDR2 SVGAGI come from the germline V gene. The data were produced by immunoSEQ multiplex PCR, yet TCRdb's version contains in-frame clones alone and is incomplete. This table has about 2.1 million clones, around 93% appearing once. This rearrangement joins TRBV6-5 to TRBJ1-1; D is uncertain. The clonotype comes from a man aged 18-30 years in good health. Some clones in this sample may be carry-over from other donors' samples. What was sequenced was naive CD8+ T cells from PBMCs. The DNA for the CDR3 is TGTGCCAGCAGTATCGTGGGCATGAACACTGAAGCTTTCTTT. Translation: CASSIVGMNTEAFF.